This T cell receptor (beta chain) was sequenced during a study of shared clonotypes between healthy human individuals. CDR3 length: 14 amino acids. Germline V CDR1 and CDR2: ENHRY, SYGVKD. V shed 6 bases and J 5 bases; nucleotides not matched to a gene: 8. As concerns this clone: Its antigen is unknown.

Using immunoSEQ multiplex PCR, the repertoire was profiled, and TCRdb retains in-frame clones only, with some absent. The sample consists of roughly 1,800,000 clones, about 95% of them appearing once. In the naive CD8 group, cells lacked CD45RO and were positively selected for CCR7, so terminally differentiated effector memory CD45RA+ cells were left out. Points from the study as a whole: Clonotype sharing among donors likely depends on sequencing depth. Sampling covered nothing but blood. Tissue TCR repertoires likely differ from those found in blood.

The receptor's source is a man between 18 and 29 years old in good health. The sample consisted of naive CD8+ T cells sorted from blood. The chain joins TRBV10-3 to TRBJ1-1, with 8 bases identical to TRBD1. CDR3: CAIRQGASGTEAFF. CDR3 bases: TGTGCCATCAGGCAGGGGGCCAGTGGGACTGAAGCTTTCTTT.